This passage covers 14 T cell receptor beta chains from one sample sequenced in a study of cytomegalovirus exposure and HLA in healthy donors. PCR involved 60 Vbeta and 13 Jbeta primers. TCRdb's copy holds only in-frame clones and misses some; the assay was immunoSEQ multiplex PCR. This table has around 140,000 clones, 75% to 85% appearing once. Sequencing input: PBMCs. These receptors were collected from a man aged 40-49 years in good health and CMV-seronegative.

This clone was counted a few times. This chain connects TRBV7-8 to TRBJ1-2; D might be TRBD1 (5 bases). Germline CDR1 and CDR2: SGHVS and FQNEAQ. The CDR3 extends over 14 amino acids. The V and J ends lost 1 base and 7 bases respectively, with 13 bases between them. DNA for the CDR3: TGTGCCAGCAGCTTAGAAAGGGGAACCGGTGGCTACACCTTC. Its translation: CASSLERGTGGYTF. The full variable domain, its missing parts supplied by reference TRBV7-8 and TRBJ1-2, is GAGVSQSPRYKVAKRGQDVALRCDPISGHVSLFWYQQALGQGPEFLTYFQNEAQLDKSGLPSDRFFAERPEGSVSTLKIQRTQQEDSAVYLCASSLERGTGGYTFGSGTRLTVV.

The rearrangement uses TRBV6-1 and TRBJ2-1; D call uncertain. The CDR3 has 13 amino acids. Trimming removed 6 bases from V and 4 bases from J, with 10 bases in between. Germline assignment: CDR1 MNHNS and CDR2 SASEGT. CDR3 region: CASSPERYNEQFF. The DNA of the CDR3 is TGTGCCAGCAGCCCTGAGAGGTACAATGAGCAGTTCTTC.

The J gene is TRBJ1-1, the V gene TRBV29-1; D remains unclear. The V end was cut by 2 bases, the J end by 0 bases, with 7 bases between. Germline assignment: CDR1 SQVTM and CDR2 ANQGSEA. The CDR3 covers 13 residues. The CDR3 DNA reads as TGCAGCGTTGAACGTCCCCTGAACACTGAAGCTTTCTTT. This codes for CSVERPLNTEAFF.

This chain connects TRBV29-1 to TRBJ2-1; D not resolved. V lost 4 bases and J 9 bases, leaving 22 bases between the germline ends. Looked up from germline, CDR1 is SQVTM and CDR2 is ANQGSEA. This CDR3 has 15 amino acids. This chain's CDR3 is CSVGAQSVSIGEQFF. In nucleotides, the CDR3 is TGCAGCGTTGGAGCCCAATCGGTGAGCATCGGTGAGCAGTTCTTC.

This clone was observed a handful of times. V and J are TRBV7-2 and TRBJ2-5; 8 bases align to TRBD2. The V and J ends lost 1 base and 4 bases, in that order; junction bases with no gene match: 2. This CDR3 has 14 residues. The germline V gene has CDR1 SGHTA and CDR2 FQGNSA. The CDR3: CASSLGTSSETQYF. DNA of the CDR3: TGTGCCAGCAGCTTAGGGACTAGCTCAGAGACCCAGTACTTC.

This rearrangement joins TRBV5-6 to TRBJ2-5; TRBD1 matches 9 bases. The J call may be wrong; the DNA end is better matched by TRBJ2-7. Germline CDR1 and CDR2: SGHDT and YYEEEE. The CDR3 is 14 amino acids. CDR3 sequence (DNA): TGTGCCAGCAGCTTAGGGGACAGGGCCTACGAGCAGTACTTC. Its protein product is CASSLGDRAYEQYF.

The chain couples TRBV13 to TRBJ2-1; 9 nucleotides agree with TRBD2. The CDR3 length is 18 residues. Per germline, CDR1 PRHDT and CDR2 FYEKMQ (reference sequence). The J segment lost 0 bases and the V segment lost 1 base, leaving 7 bases of the junction unmatched. The DNA of the CDR3 is TGTGCCAGCAGCTTAGTGGCGGGGGGGCCTGGCTCCTACAATGAGCAGTTCTTC. Translation: CASSLVAGGPGSYNEQFF.

This clone showed up just a few times. The V and J genes are TRBV7-2 and TRBJ1-3; unclear D gene. V dropped 2 bases and J dropped 8 bases, with 7 bases sitting between them. CDR1 and CDR2 from the germline V gene are SGHTA and FQGNSA. This CDR3 has 12 residues. CDR3 sequence (DNA): TGTGCCAGCAGCTTAAGACAAGACACCATATATTTT. Translation gives CASSLRQDTIYF.

V is TRBV5-6 and J is TRBJ2-3, with D possibly matching TRBD1 (6 bases). Trimming pared 5 bases from V and 2 bases from J, leaving 12 bases between. The length of the CDR3 is 14 residues. Germline V gene lookup returns CDR1 SGHDT and CDR2 YYEEEE. The chain's CDR3 is CASSYGQPTDTQYF. In DNA form, the CDR3 reads TGTGCCAGCAGTTATGGACAGCCCACAGATACGCAGTATTTT.

As for this clone: Within the sample, other DNA sequences also encode this same CDR3. The V gene is TRBV19, the J gene TRBJ2-5, with 8 nucleotides matching TRBD1. This CDR3 region has 14 residues. The V gene end was trimmed by 6 bases and the J gene end by 5 bases; junction bases not matched to a gene: 8. Germline V gene sequence: CDR1 LNHDA, CDR2 SQIVND (reference sequence). CDR3 residues: CASRETGGGETQYF. CDR3 sequence (DNA): TGTGCCAGTAGAGAAACAGGGGGTGGGGAGACCCAGTACTTC. Using reference TRBV19 and TRBJ2-5 for the parts outside the CDR3, the full variable domain is DGGITQSPKYLFRKEGQNVTLSCEQNLNHDAMYWYRQDPGQGLRLIYYSQIVNDFQKGDIAEGYSVSREKKESFPLTVTSAQKNPTAFYLCASRETGGGETQYFGPGTRLLVL.

The chain carries TRBV28 and TRBJ2-7, with 7 bases that match TRBD2. The CDR3 contains 14 residues. Trimming took 4 bases from V and 7 from J; bases not matched to a gene: 10. The germline gives CDR1 MDHEN, CDR2 SYDVKM. This CDR3 is CASSSGGRAREQYF. The CDR3, as DNA: TGTGCCAGCAGTTCTGGGGGGAGGGCGCGGGAGCAGTACTTC.

This clone was counted a single time. The rearrangement links TRBV12-1 to TRBJ2-2; whether TRBD2, the table's D call, matches the DNA was not checked. TRBV12-1 is deemed a pseudogene. The CDR3 runs to 14 residues. Here the CDR3 DNA reads TGTGCCAGCAGAAGCAGGACTAACACCGGGGAGCTGTTTTTT. Translated: CASRSRTNTGELFF.

The chain recombines TRBV7-2 with TRBJ2-1, with D uncertain. CDR1 SGHTA and CDR2 FQGNSA come from the germline V gene. The CDR3 contains 12 residues. Trimming took off 4 bases at V and 8 bases at J, with 9 bases between the two ends. The DNA for the CDR3 is TGTGCCAGCAGCTCTTACGTAGATGAGCAGTTCTTC. Translating gives CASSSYVDEQFF. The variable domain in full, with the rest retrieved from reference TRBV7-2 and TRBJ2-1, is GAGVSQSPSNKVTEKGKDVELRCDPISGHTALYWYRQSLGQGLEFLIYFQGNSAPDKSGLPSDRFSAERTGGSVSTLTIQRTQQEDSAVYLCASSSYVDEQFFGPGTRLTVL.

J is TRBJ2-3 and V is TRBV7-2, with 7 bases lining up with TRBD1. This CDR3 has 14 residues. CDR1 and CDR2 (germline): SGHTA, FQGNSA. J lost 4 bases, V lost 5 bases, and 6 bases had no gene match. The CDR3 region has the DNA TGTGCCAGCAGCCCGGACAGGCGCGCAGATACGCAGTATTTT. It encodes CASSPDRRADTQYF. Drawing the rest from reference TRBV7-2 and TRBJ2-3, the complete variable domain is GAGVSQSPSNKVTEKGKDVELRCDPISGHTALYWYRQSLGQGLEFLIYFQGNSAPDKSGLPSDRFSAERTGGSVSTLTIQRTQQEDSAVYLCASSPDRRADTQYFGPGTRLTVL.